This T cell receptor beta chain derives from a study of blood T cell repertoires in COVID-19. On the study more broadly: There were acute and convalescent COVID-19 samples, and they came from the United States, Italy and Spain. The cDNA or gDNA used as material had been derived from T cells, B-cell-depleted T cells, or PBMCs.

The germline CDR1 and CDR2 sequences are SNHLY and FYNNEI. The CDR3 consists of 16 residues. Trimming took 7 bases from V and 0 from J; bases not matched to a gene: 5. Per the original methods: Reference gene primers were amplified, and this amplification served to estimate nucleated cell counts. Only in-frame clones appear in the TCRdb table, and some are missing; sequencing was by immunoSEQ multiplex PCR. Clone size and V and J calls were adopted from that table, with D and trimming inferred from the DNA. The sample records tens of thousands of clones, roughly four fifths being singletons. V gene TRBV2 combines with J gene TRBJ1-5, with 11 positions matching TRBD1. The receptor was derived from a man aged 45-60 years with active or convalescent COVID-19. The sequencing sample was made of peripheral blood. CDR3 loop: CASTGTGGPSNQPQHF. CDR3 nucleotides: TGTGCCAGCACTGGGACAGGGGGTCCTAGCAATCAGCCCCAGCATTTT.